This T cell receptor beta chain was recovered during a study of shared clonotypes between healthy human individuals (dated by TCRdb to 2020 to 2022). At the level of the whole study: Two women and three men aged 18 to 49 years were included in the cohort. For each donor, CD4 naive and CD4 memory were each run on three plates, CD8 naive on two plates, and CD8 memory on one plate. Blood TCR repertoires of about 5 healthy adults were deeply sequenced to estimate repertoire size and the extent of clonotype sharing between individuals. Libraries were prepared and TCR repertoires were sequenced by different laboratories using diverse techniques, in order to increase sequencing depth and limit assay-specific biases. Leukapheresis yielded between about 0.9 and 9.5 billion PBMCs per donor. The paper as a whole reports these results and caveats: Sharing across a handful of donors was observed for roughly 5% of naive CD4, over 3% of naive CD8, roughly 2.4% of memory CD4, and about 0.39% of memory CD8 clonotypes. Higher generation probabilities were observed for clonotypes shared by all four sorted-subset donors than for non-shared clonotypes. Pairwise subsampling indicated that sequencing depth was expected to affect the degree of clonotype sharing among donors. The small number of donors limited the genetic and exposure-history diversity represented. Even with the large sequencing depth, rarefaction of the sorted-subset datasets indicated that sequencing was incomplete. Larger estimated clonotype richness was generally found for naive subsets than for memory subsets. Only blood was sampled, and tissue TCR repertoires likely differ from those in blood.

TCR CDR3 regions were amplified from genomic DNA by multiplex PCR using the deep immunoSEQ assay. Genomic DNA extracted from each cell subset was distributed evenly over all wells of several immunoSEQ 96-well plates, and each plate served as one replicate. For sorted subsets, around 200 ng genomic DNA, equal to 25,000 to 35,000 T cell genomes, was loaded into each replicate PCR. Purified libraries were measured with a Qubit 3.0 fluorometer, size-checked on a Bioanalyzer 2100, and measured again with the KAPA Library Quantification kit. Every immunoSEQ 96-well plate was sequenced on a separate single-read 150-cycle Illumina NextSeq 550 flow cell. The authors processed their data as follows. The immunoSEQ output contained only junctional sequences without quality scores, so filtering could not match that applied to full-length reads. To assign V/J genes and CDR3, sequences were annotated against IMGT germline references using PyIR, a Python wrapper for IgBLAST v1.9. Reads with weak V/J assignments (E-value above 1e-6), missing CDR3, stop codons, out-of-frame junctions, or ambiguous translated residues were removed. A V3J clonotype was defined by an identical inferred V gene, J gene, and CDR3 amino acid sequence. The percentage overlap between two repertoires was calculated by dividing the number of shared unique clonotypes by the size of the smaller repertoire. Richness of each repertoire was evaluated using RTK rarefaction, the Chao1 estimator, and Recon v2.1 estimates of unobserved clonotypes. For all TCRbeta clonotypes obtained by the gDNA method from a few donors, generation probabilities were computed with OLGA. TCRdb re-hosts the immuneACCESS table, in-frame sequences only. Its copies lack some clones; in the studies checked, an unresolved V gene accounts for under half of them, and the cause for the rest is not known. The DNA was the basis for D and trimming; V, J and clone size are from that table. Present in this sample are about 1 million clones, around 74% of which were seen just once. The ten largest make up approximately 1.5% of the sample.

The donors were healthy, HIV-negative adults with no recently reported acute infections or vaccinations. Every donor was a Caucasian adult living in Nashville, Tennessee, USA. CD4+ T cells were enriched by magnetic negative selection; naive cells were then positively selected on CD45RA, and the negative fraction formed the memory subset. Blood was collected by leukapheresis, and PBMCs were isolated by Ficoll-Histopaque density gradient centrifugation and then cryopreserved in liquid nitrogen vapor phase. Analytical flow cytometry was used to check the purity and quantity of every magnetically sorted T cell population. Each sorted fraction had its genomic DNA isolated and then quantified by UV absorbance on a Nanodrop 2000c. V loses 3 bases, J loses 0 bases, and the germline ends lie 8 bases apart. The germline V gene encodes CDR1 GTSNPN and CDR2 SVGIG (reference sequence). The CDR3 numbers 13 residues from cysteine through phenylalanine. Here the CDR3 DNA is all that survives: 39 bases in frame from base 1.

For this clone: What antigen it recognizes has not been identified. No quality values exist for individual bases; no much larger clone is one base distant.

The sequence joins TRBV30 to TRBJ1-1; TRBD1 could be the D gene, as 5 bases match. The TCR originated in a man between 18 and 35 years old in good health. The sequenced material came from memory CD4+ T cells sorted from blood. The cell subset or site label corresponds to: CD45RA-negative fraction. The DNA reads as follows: TGTGCCTGGAGGGAACAGGTGAACACTGAAGCTTTCTTT. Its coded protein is CAWREQVNTEAFF.